Below are 26 T cell receptor beta chains sequenced from a single sample in a study of control samples from healthy donors and cancer patients. This table comes from immunoSEQ multiplex PCR, and its TCRdb copy is limited to in-frame clones, with some not included. The sample lists more than 150,000 clones; 90% to 95% were seen once. Sequencing was performed on blood. The origin of the receptors is a young man in good health.

This sequence joins TRBV10-3 and TRBJ2-1; D is possibly TRBD2 (5 bases). CDR1 and CDR2 (germline): ENHRY, SYGVKD. V lost 2 bases, J lost 5 bases, and 16 bases lay in between. This CDR3 is 16 amino acids long. This CDR3 is CAISEGLHLGDNEQFF. DNA for the CDR3: TGTGCCATCAGTGAGGGACTCCACCTCGGGGACAATGAGCAGTTCTTC.

The chain has TRBV7-2 and TRBJ2-5; 10 nucleotides line up with TRBD2. The junction had 4 bases not matched to a gene; V was cut back by 1 base and J by 2 bases. The V gene's germline CDR1 is SGHTA and CDR2 FQGNSA. There are 16 residues in the CDR3. The CDR3, as DNA: TGTGCCAGCAGCTTAGGGCTAGCGGGGGTTCAAGAGACCCAGTACTTC. It translates to CASSLGLAGVQETQYF.

This clone appeared a single time. This sequence joins TRBV4-1 and TRBJ2-7, with D perhaps matching TRBD1 (5 bases). The germline gives CDR1 MGHRA, CDR2 YSYEKL. This CDR3 is 16 amino acids long. Trimming shortened V by 4 bases and J by 4 bases, and 20 bases separated the two germline ends. For the CDR3, the DNA is TGCGCCAGCAGCCCGCCCGCGGTTAGTGGGGCGTACGAGCAGTACTTC. It specifies CASSPPAVSGAYEQYF.

In DNA form, the CDR3 reads TGTGCCAGCAGTGGACAGGGGCTAACTGAAGCTTTCTTT. Translation: CASSGQGLTEAFF. The genes are TRBV2 and TRBJ1-1, with 8 bases fitting TRBD1. Looked up from germline, CDR1 is SNHLY and CDR2 is FYNNEI. The CDR3 loop spans 13 amino acids. With 4 bases clipped from V and 5 bases from J, the junction kept 3 bases outside the gene matches. The full variable domain, its missing parts supplied by reference TRBV2 and TRBJ1-1, is EPEVTQTPSHQVTQMGQEVILRCVPISNHLYFYWYRQILGQKVEFLVSFYNNEISEKSEIFDDQFSVERPDGSNFTLKIRSTKLEDSAMYFCASSGQGLTEAFFGQGTRLTVV.

Of note for this clone: In the same sample, other DNA sequences code for this CDR3. The chain recombines TRBV5-1 with TRBJ2-7, with D perhaps TRBD2 (5 bases). CDR1 is SGHRS and CDR2 is YFSETQ in the germline V gene. The length of the CDR3 is 13 residues. Trimming shortened V by 4 bases and J by 1 base, and 9 bases separated the two germline ends. This chain's CDR3 is CASSVGVSYEQYF. The CDR3 region has the DNA TGCGCCAGCAGCGTGGGAGTTTCCTACGAGCAGTACTTC. The full variable domain, with the rest looked up from reference TRBV5-1 and TRBJ2-7, is KAGVTQTPRYLIKTRGQQVTLSCSPISGHRSVSWYQQTPGQGLQFLFEYFSETQRNKGNFPGRFSGRQFSNSRSEMNVSTLELGDSALYLCASSVGVSYEQYFGPGTRLTVT.

The chain joins TRBV6-5 to TRBJ1-6; D unclear. Germline-derived CDR1 and CDR2 are MNHEY and SVGAGI. This CDR3 is 16 amino acids long. Trimming cost V 4 bases and J 0 bases, with 10 bases left between them. CDR3 DNA sequence: TGTGCCAGCAGTTCCGTCTCTAGCTCCTATAATTCACCCCTCCACTTT. Its translation is CASSSVSSSYNSPLHF.

The J gene is TRBJ1-2, the V gene TRBV6-5, with TRBD1 identical over 7 bases. Germline V gene lookup returns CDR1 MNHEY and CDR2 SVGAGI. The CDR3 has 14 amino acids. With V trimmed by 5 bases and J by 12 bases, 15 bases remained unmatched. The CDR3 here is CASSLTFQTGVDTF. The CDR3 DNA is TGTGCCAGCAGTCTCACATTTCAAACAGGGGTAGACACCTTC.

This sequence joins TRBV9 and TRBJ2-2; 11 bases line up with TRBD2. CDR1 is SGDLS, CDR2 YYNGEE, per germline. The CDR3 length is 18 residues. V shed 0 bases and J 0 bases; nucleotides not matched to a gene: 4. CDR3 in amino acids: CASSVGLAGRTNTGELFF. In DNA, the CDR3 is TGTGCCAGCAGCGTAGGACTAGCGGGGAGGACGAACACCGGGGAGCTGTTTTTT.

To note about this clone: Other DNA sequences in this sample translate to the same CDR3. The chain joins TRBV9 to TRBJ2-3; D ambiguous. The CDR3 runs to 12 residues. V lost 2 bases to trimming and J lost 5 bases, with 6 bases between them. Germline lookup yields CDR1 SGDLS and CDR2 YYNGEE. The CDR3 nucleotides are TGTGCCAGCAGCGTCGATTTAGATACGCAGTATTTT. Residues: CASSVDLDTQYF.

The chain joins TRBV30 to TRBJ1-1; 9 bases are shared with TRBD1. Trimming took 8 bases from V and 10 from J; bases not matched to a gene: 14. This CDR3 has 13 residues. CDR1 is GTSNPN and CDR2 is SVGIG in the germline V gene (reference sequence). The CDR3 region has the DNA TGTGCCGGAAGAACCGGGACAGGGCCCGTAGCTTTCTTT. Translation: CAGRTGTGPVAFF. Together with reference TRBV30 and TRBJ1-1, the CDR3 gives the full variable domain: SQTIHQWPATLVQPVGSPLSLECTVEGTSNPNLYWYRQAAGRGLQLLFYSVGIGQISSEVPQNLSASRPQDRQFILSSKKLLLSDSGFYLCAGRTGTGPVAFFGQGTRLTVV.

CDR3 amino acids: CAWSVKGTQETQYF. The CDR3 nucleotides read TGTGCCTGGAGTGTAAAGGGCACCCAAGAGACCCAGTACTTC. This chain links TRBV30 with TRBJ2-5; D gene ambiguous. Germline V lookup: CDR1 GTSNPN, CDR2 SVGIG (reference sequence). This CDR3 spans 14 amino acids. V dropped 0 bases and J dropped 1 base, with 9 bases sitting between them.

This clone was detected once. The gene calls are TRBV27 and TRBJ2-1; tentatively, D is TRBD1 (6 bases). The CDR3 has 15 amino acids. V was trimmed by 6 bases and J by 4 bases, leaving 16 bases between them. Germline V gene data show CDR1 as MNHEY and CDR2 as SMNVEV (reference sequence). CDR3 sequence: CASRPLRGQYNEQFF. The CDR3 DNA reads TGTGCCAGCAGACCCCTTCGGGGACAATACAATGAGCAGTTCTTC.

This clone came up once. CDR3 protein: CASSLDPYGYTF. The CDR3 DNA sequence: TGTGCCAGCAGCTTAGATCCCTATGGCTACACCTTC. The gene calls are TRBV7-8 and TRBJ1-2; unclear D gene. Trimming removed 1 base from V and 4 bases from J, with 4 bases in between. This CDR3 is built from 12 residues. Looked up from germline, CDR1 is SGHVS and CDR2 is FQNEAQ.

This chain links TRBV12-3 or TRBV12-4 with TRBJ1-2, with TRBD1 matching 7 bases. V was clipped by 6 bases and J by 4 bases; unmatched bases: 5. CDR3 size: 13 residues. The CDR3 sequence: CASSPGQTYGYTF. CDR3 in DNA: TGTGCCAGCAGCCCGGGACAGACCTATGGCTACACCTTC.

This CDR3 is CASSTGQFYEQYF. The CDR3 coding sequence is TGCGCCAGCAGCACGGGACAGTTTTACGAGCAGTACTTC. V usage is TRBV5-1 and J usage is TRBJ2-7; TRBD1 agrees at 7 bases. V lost 4 bases, J lost 4 bases, and 5 bases stayed unmatched. CDR3 length: 13 amino acids. Per the germline V gene, CDR1 is SGHRS and CDR2 is YFSETQ.

To note about this clone: Other DNA variants within this sample encode the same CDR3. The rearrangement uses TRBV5-1 and TRBJ1-2, with TRBD1 identical over 8 bases. Losses at the gene ends were 4 bases for V and 4 bases for J; bases not matched to a gene: 9. Per the germline V gene, CDR1 is SGHRS and CDR2 is YFSETQ. This CDR3 has 15 residues. For the CDR3, the DNA is TGCGCCAGCAGCGGGGAACAGGGGGGCCGCTATGGCTACACCTTC. Amino acids: CASSGEQGGRYGYTF.

This clone was seen once. The genes are TRBV18 and TRBJ1-2, with 8 bases lining up with TRBD1. This CDR3 comprises 14 residues. The germline gives CDR1 KGHSH, CDR2 LQKENI. V was pared by 2 bases and J by 1 base, with 0 bases of the junction left unmatched. As DNA, the CDR3 is TGTGCCAGCTCACCAGACAGGGGTAACTATGGCTACACCTTC. This sequence encodes CASSPDRGNYGYTF.

The V gene is TRBV29-1, the J gene TRBJ2-1; D possibly matches TRBD1 or TRBD2 (5 bases each). This CDR3 contains 11 residues. Trimming stripped 7 bases from V and 14 bases from J, with 18 bases between. Germline CDR1 reads SQVTM; CDR2 reads ANQGSEA. DNA of the CDR3: TGCAGCGCAGAGGGACCCTCGTCCGAGTTCTTC. This gives the protein CSAEGPSSEFF.

V gene TRBV5-1 combines with J gene TRBJ2-5, with 9 nucleotides matching TRBD2. The CDR3 has 16 residues. The junction had 8 bases not matched to a gene; V was cut back by 3 bases and J by 2 bases. CDR1 is SGHRS and CDR2 is YFSETQ in the germline V gene. CDR3 loop: CASSSSLAGRQETQYF. As DNA, the CDR3 is TGCGCCAGCAGCTCCTCCCTAGCGGGGAGACAAGAGACCCAGTACTTC.

The CDR3 sequence: CASSQEGFSQPQHF. In nucleotides, the CDR3 is TGTGCCAGCAGCCAAGAAGGGTTTAGTCAGCCCCAGCATTTT. The chain links TRBV4-2 to TRBJ1-5, with D unresolved. CDR1 LGHNA and CDR2 YNFKEQ come from the germline V gene. The V and J ends lost 0 bases and 6 bases respectively, with 9 bases between them. This CDR3 comprises 14 residues.

The chain couples TRBV30 to TRBJ1-6; D unclear. This CDR3 region has 14 residues. The ends were cut back, 2 bases at V and 7 bases at J, with 12 bases in the middle. Germline CDR1 reads GTSNPN; CDR2 reads SVGIG (reference sequence). In DNA form, the CDR3 reads TGTGCCTGGAGTTCTGGGATTGAGAATTCACCCCTCCACTTT. Translated, it gives CAWSSGIENSPLHF. The full variable domain, in which reference TRBV30 and TRBJ1-6 provide the parts outside the CDR3, is SQTIHQWPATLVQPVGSPLSLECTVEGTSNPNLYWYRQAAGRGLQLLFYSVGIGQISSEVPQNLSASRPQDRQFILSSKKLLLSDSGFYLCAWSSGIENSPLHFGNGTRLTVT.

This clone was seen a few times. The chain combines TRBV30 with TRBJ1-5; no clear D. Trimming removed 1 base at V and 4 bases at J, with 8 bases between. CDR3 length: 13 amino acids. From germline, CDR1 is GTSNPN and CDR2 SVGIG (reference sequence). DNA for the CDR3: TGTGCCTGGAGTGAGGGCACTAATCAGCCCCAGCATTTT. It yields the protein CAWSEGTNQPQHF.

The gene calls are TRBV14 and TRBJ1-1, with 10 bases lining up with TRBD1. The CDR3 has 19 residues. J lost 0 bases, V lost 0 bases, and 10 bases had no gene match. CDR1 and CDR2 (germline): SGHDN, FVKESK. The CDR3 spells CASSQDRFRDRGLNTEAFF. In DNA form, the CDR3 reads TGTGCCAGCAGCCAAGACCGTTTCCGGGACAGGGGTTTGAACACTGAAGCTTTCTTT.

The chain has TRBV7-2 and TRBJ2-1; D not resolved. The germline gives CDR1 SGHTA, CDR2 FQGNSA. The CDR3 has 13 residues. Trimming left V 1 base short and J 10 bases short, with 11 bases between. CDR3: CASSLEVAGEQFF. CDR3 nucleotides: TGTGCCAGCAGCTTAGAGGTCGCCGGCGAGCAGTTCTTC.

The CDR3 bases are TGTGCCAGCGGATTACCCGGAAGGGAGACCCAGTACTTC. It is translated as CASGLPGRETQYF. The genes are TRBV9 and TRBJ2-5; D not certain. The length of the CDR3 is 13 residues. The germline gives CDR1 SGDLS, CDR2 YYNGEE. V lost 7 bases to trimming and J lost 5 bases, with 15 bases between them.

CDR3 loop: CASSLLQAGGELFF. For the CDR3, the DNA is TGTGCCAGCAGCTTATTACAGGCGGGCGGGGAGCTGTTTTTT. The chain is built from TRBV7-9 and TRBJ2-2; D is tentatively TRBD1 or TRBD2 (5 bases each). This CDR3 contains 14 residues. Germline assignment: CDR1 SEHNR and CDR2 FQNEAQ (reference sequence). Trimming removed 2 bases from V and 7 bases from J, with 11 bases in between. Supplemented by reference TRBV7-9 and TRBJ2-2, the full variable domain reads DTGVSQNPRHKITKRGQNVTFRCDPISEHNRLYWYRQTLGQGPEFLTYFQNEAQLEKSRLLSDRFSAERPKGSFSTLEIQRTEQGDSAMYLCASSLLQAGGELFFGEGSRLTVL.